One sample yielded the 3 T cell receptor beta chains listed below, sequenced in a study of metastatic and nonmetastatic thyroid tumors. TCRdb re-called the PCR reads with MiXCR. The data contain roughly 6,100 clones, 34% of them singletons. Thyroid surgery was performed in patients who had received no treatment beforehand. What was sequenced was adjacent normal tissue. These receptors all stem from a male donor with papillary thyroid cancer or a benign thyroid nodule (not recorded which). Some clones in this sample may be carry-over from other donors' samples.

The J gene is TRBJ2-7, the V gene TRBV11-2; D not certain. The CDR3 covers 11 residues. Trimming stripped 6 bases from V and 3 bases from J, with 6 bases between. CDR1 and CDR2 from the germline V gene are SGHAT and FQNNGV. CDR3 nucleotide sequence: TGTGCCAGCAGAGGGTACTACGAGCAGTACTTC. Its translation: CASRGYYEQYF. Full variable domain (outside the CDR3, taken from reference TRBV11-2 and TRBJ2-7): EAGVAQSPRYKIIEKRQSVAFWCNPISGHATLYWYQQILGQGPKLLIQFQNNGVVDDSQLPKDRFSAERLKGVDSTLKIQPAKLEDSAVYLCASRGYYEQYFGPGTRLTVT.

The chain recombines TRBV5-8 with TRBJ1-4, with D possibly being TRBD1 (5 bases). The germline V gene has CDR1 SGHTS and CDR2 YDEGEE. V lost 0 bases and J lost 8, with 17 bases in between. The CDR3 length is 16 residues. For the CDR3, the DNA is TGTGCCAGCAGCTTGGCCCGGGGGTTGGGCGGCGAAAAACTGTTTTTT. This encodes CASSLARGLGGEKLFF.

The chain has TRBV7-3 and TRBJ2-2; the D gene could be TRBD1 or TRBD2 (5 bases each). Germline loops: CDR1 SGHTA, CDR2 FQGTGA. The CDR3 spans 18 residues. V was pared by 1 base and J by 6 bases, with 21 bases between. The CDR3 coding sequence is TGTGCCAGCAGCTTAAAAACCATGCAGGGAGACAACGCCGGGGAGCTGTTTTTT. Amino acids: CASSLKTMQGDNAGELFF.